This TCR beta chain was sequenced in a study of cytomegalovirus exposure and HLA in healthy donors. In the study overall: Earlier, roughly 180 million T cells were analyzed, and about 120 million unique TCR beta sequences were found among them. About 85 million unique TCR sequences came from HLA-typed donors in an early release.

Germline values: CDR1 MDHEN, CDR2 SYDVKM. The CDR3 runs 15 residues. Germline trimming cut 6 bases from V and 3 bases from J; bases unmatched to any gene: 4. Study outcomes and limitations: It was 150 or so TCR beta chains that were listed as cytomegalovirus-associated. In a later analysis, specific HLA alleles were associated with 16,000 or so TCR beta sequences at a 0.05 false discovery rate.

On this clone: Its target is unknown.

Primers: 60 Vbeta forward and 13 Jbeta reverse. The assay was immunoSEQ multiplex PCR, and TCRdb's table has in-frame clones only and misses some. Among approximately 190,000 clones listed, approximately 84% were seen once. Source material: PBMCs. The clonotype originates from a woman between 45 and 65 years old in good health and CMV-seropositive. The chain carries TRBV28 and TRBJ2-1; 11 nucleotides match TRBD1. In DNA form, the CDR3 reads TGTGCCAGCAGATCCGGGACAGGGGGCTACAATGAGCAGTTCTTC. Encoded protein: CASRSGTGGYNEQFF.